This is a list of T cell receptor beta chains from one sample in a study of blood T cell repertoires in COVID-19. Libraries were prepared by immunoSEQ multiplex PCR; TCRdb keeps only in-frame clonotypes and omits some of them. This sample carries 150,000 to 170,000 clones, around three quarters of them seen once, and the ten largest clones take 1.5% to 2%. Sample: peripheral blood. These receptors all stem from a man older than 75 with acute or convalescent COVID-19. The conserved cysteine and the conserved F or W are not part of the CDR3 here. For some rows the clone size is stated as once, few or many, or as a class when expanded; others skip it.

j_call | v_call | clone_size | cdr3_aa
TRBJ2-5 | TRBV6-6 | - | ASTEQGAETQY
TRBJ2-2 | TRBV7-9 | - | ASSRTENTGELF
TRBJ1-2 | TRBV10-2 | - | ASSADTGADYGYT
TRBJ1-2 | TRBV6-5 | - | ATQSGGTNYGYT
TRBJ1-4 | TRBV3-1/TRBV3-2 | once | ASSQAVEKLF
TRBJ2-5 | TRBV7-9 | - | ASSPTQTGQETQY
TRBJ1-5 | TRBV6-2/TRBV6-3 | - | ASRPRDRNQPQH
TRBJ1-6 | TRBV12-3/TRBV12-4 | few | ASIDNFNSPLH
TRBJ1-6 | TRBV6-5 | - | ASKGTANSPLH
TRBJ2-3 | TRBV7-9 | once | ASSSYSGQWGTDTQY
TRBJ2-3 | TRBV3-1/TRBV3-2 | once | ASSQASDTQY
TRBJ1-3 | TRBV5-6 | - | ASSPPGPGGNTIY
TRBJ2-1 | TRBV27 | - | ASSSLAGTEEQF
TRBJ2-1 | TRBV3-1/TRBV3-2 | - | ASSSGLVEEQF
TRBJ2-5 | TRBV4-1 | once | ASSQGSLAGQETQY
TRBJ1-2 | TRBV9 | - | ASSADRGISGYT
TRBJ2-1 | TRBV5-6 | - | ASTRTSTDSYNEQF
TRBJ1-1 | TRBV5-1 | - | ASSLGRVPNTEAF
TRBJ2-5 | TRBV15 | once | ATSRGEGGETQY
TRBJ1-5 | TRBV12-5 | - | ASGLVGGQPQH
TRBJ2-5 | TRBV19 | - | ASSKITGTSQETQY
TRBJ2-7 | TRBV5-1 | - | ASKDRDIFNEQY
TRBJ2-1 | TRBV19 | - | ASSIVGGGLGNEQF
TRBJ2-2 | TRBV24-1 | - | ATSDRQGNTGELF
TRBJ2-6 | TRBV5-4 | - | ASSLTSSSGANVLT
TRBJ2-3 | TRBV19 | - | ASSIQGPIQY
TRBJ2-7 | TRBV3-1/TRBV3-2 | - | ASSQDRRGRDEQY
TRBJ1-3 | TRBV18 | - | ASSLGQGRAGNTIY
TRBJ2-1 | TRBV18 | once | ASSPPGTRSLHEQF
TRBJ1-2 | TRBV14 | - | ASSQDVRSAYGYT
TRBJ1-2 | TRBV6-5 | few | ASSIRGYGYT
TRBJ2-2 | TRBV19 | - | ASSNDRNTGELF
TRBJ1-2 | TRBV7-9 | - | ASSLVGGFGYT
TRBJ2-5 | TRBV2 | - | ASSQGGAPLRETQY
TRBJ2-3 | TRBV5-8 | few | ASSLAGGVTDTQY
TRBJ2-5 | TRBV7-7 | few | ASSSGQGIQETQY
TRBJ2-5 | TRBV2 | - | ASSADSRETQY
TRBJ2-3 | TRBV7-8 | - | ASSPGQGRTDTQY
TRBJ1-1 | TRBV30 | - | AWEARTAAF
TRBJ1-5 | TRBV30 | - | AWSGTEDQPQH
TRBJ1-5 | TRBV28 | - | ASSFGAGNNQPQH
TRBJ2-6 | TRBV4-3 | - | ASSQDMDRPTGANVLT
TRBJ1-2 | TRBV7-2 | few | ASSLGTGLEGYT
TRBJ1-4 | TRBV6-2/TRBV6-3 | few | ASSYSRSSGEKLF
TRBJ1-5 | TRBV12-3/TRBV12-4 | - | ASSPGVVQPQH
TRBJ1-2 | TRBV5-1 | - | ASSLVPTGEAT
TRBJ2-3 | TRBV4-1 | - | ASSQDLSWDTQY
TRBJ1-2 | TRBV5-4 | once | ASSSGQGRGFGNYGYT
TRBJ2-7 | TRBV11-3 | - | ASSLDLAGGLNEQY
TRBJ2-5 | TRBV9 | - | ASSTGQGAFVETQY